This T cell receptor (beta chain) came from a study of T cell responses to AZD1222 COVID-19 vaccine. Sequenced by immunoSEQ multiplex PCR; TCRdb stores in-frame clones only, minus some. The repertoire holds 150,000 to 200,000 clones, approximately 86% seen once, with more than 9% in the top ten. A note on this clone: Its antigen is not identified.

V shed 1 base, J shed 4 bases, and the junction held 3 bases outside the gene matches. Germline V gene data show CDR1 as SEHNR and CDR2 as FQNEAQ (reference sequence). This CDR3 spans 15 amino acids. Overall study results and limits: Of the AZD1222 recipients, only five to seven were seropositive at baseline. Reportedly, close to half of spike-specific TCRs are directed against unmutated variant regions.

The gene calls are TRBV7-9 and TRBJ1-2; 10 positions match TRBD1. This TCR was sampled from an adult who received the AZD1222 COVID-19 vaccine. Sample: peripheral blood, taken 28 days after the second AZD1222 dose. CDR3 amino acids: CASSLGQGAGYGYTF. The CDR3 nucleotides read TGTGCCAGCAGCTTAGGACAGGGGGCGGGCTATGGCTACACCTTC. The entire variable domain, with the rest obtained from reference TRBV7-9 and TRBJ1-2, is as follows: DTGVSQNPRHKITKRGQNVTFRCDPISEHNRLYWYRQTLGQGPEFLTYFQNEAQLEKSRLLSDRFSAERPKGSFSTLEIQRTEQGDSAMYLCASSLGQGAGYGYTFGSGTRLTVV.